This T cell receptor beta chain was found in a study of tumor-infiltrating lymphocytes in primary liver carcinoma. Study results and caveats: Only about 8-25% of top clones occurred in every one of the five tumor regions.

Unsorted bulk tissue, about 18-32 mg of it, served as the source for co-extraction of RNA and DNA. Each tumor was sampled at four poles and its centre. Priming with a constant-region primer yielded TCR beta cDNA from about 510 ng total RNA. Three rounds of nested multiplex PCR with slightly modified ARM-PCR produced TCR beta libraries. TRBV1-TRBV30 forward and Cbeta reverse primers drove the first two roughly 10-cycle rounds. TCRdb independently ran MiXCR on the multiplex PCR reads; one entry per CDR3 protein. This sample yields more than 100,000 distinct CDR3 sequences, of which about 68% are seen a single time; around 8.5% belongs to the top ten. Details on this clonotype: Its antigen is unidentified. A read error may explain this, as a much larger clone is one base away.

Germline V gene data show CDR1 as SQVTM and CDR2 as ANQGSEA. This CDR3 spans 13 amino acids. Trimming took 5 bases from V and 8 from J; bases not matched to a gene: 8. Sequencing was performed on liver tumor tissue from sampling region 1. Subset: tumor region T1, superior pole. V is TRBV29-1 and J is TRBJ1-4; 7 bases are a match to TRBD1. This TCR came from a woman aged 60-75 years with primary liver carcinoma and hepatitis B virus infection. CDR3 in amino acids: CSVTPTGNEKLFF. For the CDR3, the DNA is TGCAGCGTTACCCCGACAGGGAACGAAAAACTGTTTTTT.